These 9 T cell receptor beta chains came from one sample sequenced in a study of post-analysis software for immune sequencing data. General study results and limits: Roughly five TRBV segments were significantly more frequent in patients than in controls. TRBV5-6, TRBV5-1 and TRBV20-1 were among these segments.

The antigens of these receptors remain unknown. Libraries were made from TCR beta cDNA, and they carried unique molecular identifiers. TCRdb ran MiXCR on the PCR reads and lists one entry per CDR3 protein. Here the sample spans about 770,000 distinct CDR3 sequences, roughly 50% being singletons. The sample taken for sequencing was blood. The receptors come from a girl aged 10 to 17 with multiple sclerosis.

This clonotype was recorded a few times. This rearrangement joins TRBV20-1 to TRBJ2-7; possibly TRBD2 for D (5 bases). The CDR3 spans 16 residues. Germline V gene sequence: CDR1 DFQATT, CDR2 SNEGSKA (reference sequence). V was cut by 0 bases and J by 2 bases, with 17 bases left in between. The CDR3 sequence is CSARDTASGTTYEQYF. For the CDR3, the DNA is TGCAGTGCTAGAGATACAGCCAGCGGAACGACCTACGAGCAGTACTTC.

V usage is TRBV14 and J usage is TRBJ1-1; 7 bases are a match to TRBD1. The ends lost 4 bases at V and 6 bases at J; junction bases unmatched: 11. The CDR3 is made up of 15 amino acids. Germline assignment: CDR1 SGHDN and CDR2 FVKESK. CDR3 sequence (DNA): TGTGCCAGCAGCCTACGGACAGGATATTCGTCTGAAGCTTTCTTT. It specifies CASSLRTGYSSEAFF. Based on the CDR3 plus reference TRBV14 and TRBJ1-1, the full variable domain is EAGVTQFPSHSVIEKGQTVTLRCDPISGHDNLYWYRRVMGKEIKFLLHFVKESKQDESGMPNNRFLAERTGGTYSTLKVQPAELEDSGVYFCASSLRTGYSSEAFFGQGTRLTVV.

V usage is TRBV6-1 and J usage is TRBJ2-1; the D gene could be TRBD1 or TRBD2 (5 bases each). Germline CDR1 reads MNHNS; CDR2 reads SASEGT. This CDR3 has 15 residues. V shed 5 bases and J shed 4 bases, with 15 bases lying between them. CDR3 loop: CASSTQGVPYNEQFF. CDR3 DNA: TGTGCCAGCAGTACTCAGGGAGTACCTTACAATGAGCAGTTCTTC.

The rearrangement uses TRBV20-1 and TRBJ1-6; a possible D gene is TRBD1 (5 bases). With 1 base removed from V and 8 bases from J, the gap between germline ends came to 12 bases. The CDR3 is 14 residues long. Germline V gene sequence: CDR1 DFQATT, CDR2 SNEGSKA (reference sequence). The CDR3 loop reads CSARVKGTDSPLHF. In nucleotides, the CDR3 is TGCAGTGCTAGAGTTAAGGGGACTGATTCACCCCTCCACTTT.

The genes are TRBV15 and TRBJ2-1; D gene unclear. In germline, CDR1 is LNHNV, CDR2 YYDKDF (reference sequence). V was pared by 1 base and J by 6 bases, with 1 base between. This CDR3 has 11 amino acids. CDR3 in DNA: TGTGCCACCAGCAGAGTCAATGAGCAGTTCTTC. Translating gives CATSRVNEQFF.

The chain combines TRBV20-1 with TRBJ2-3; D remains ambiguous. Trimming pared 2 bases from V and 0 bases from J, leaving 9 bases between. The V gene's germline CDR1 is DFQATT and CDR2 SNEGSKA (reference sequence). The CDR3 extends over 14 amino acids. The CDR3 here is CSARSLESTDTQYF. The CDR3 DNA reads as TGCAGTGCTAGATCGCTGGAGAGCACAGATACGCAGTATTTT.

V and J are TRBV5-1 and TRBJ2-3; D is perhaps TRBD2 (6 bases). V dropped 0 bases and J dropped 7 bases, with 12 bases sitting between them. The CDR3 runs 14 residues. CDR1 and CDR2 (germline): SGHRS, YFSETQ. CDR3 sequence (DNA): TGCGCCAGCAGCTTGGTAGCGGAAACACATACGCAGTATTTT. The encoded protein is CASSLVAETHTQYF.

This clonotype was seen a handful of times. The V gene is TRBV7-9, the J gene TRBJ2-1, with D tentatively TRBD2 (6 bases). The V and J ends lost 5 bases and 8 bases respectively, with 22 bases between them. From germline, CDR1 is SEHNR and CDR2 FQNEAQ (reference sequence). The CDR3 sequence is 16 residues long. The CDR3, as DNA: TGTGCCAGCAGCACCCTCCTCGGACTAAGGTTCCATGAGCAGTTCTTC. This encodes CASSTLLGLRFHEQFF. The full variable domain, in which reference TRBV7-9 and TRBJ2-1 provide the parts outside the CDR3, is DTGVSQNPRHKITKRGQNVTFRCDPISEHNRLYWYRQTLGQGPEFLTYFQNEAQLEKSRLLSDRFSAERPKGSFSTLEIQRTEQGDSAMYLCASSTLLGLRFHEQFFGPGTRLTVL.

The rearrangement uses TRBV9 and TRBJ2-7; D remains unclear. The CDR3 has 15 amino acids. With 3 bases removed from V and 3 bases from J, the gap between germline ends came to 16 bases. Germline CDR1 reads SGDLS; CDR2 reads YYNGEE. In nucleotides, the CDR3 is TGTGCCAGCAGCGCCGGTACTGACAACTACTACGAGCAGTACTTC. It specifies CASSAGTDNYYEQYF.